This record looks at one TCR beta chain sequence and its context. This CDR3 contains 16 residues. The J segment lost 4 bases and the V segment lost 4 bases, leaving 9 bases of the junction unmatched. From germline, CDR1 is SGHRS and CDR2 YFSETQ. This specimen belongs to a study of beta chain features in type 1 diabetes. Reverse transcribing all isolated RNA meant expressed TCRB transcripts were sequenced. TCRdb's table, derived via immunoSEQ multiplex PCR, lists solely in-frame clones and lacks some. This table has 15,000 to 20,000 clones, 45% to 55% appearing once. The J gene is TRBJ1-2, the V gene TRBV5-1; 11 nucleotides line up with TRBD1. The TCR was taken from a woman under 30 in good health. Sequencing was done on a sample of stem cell memory CD4+ T cells from blood. The CDR3 sequence is CASSLSPGTGGYGYTF. The DNA for the CDR3 is TGCGCCAGCAGCCTCAGTCCCGGGACAGGGGGCTATGGCTACACCTTC.